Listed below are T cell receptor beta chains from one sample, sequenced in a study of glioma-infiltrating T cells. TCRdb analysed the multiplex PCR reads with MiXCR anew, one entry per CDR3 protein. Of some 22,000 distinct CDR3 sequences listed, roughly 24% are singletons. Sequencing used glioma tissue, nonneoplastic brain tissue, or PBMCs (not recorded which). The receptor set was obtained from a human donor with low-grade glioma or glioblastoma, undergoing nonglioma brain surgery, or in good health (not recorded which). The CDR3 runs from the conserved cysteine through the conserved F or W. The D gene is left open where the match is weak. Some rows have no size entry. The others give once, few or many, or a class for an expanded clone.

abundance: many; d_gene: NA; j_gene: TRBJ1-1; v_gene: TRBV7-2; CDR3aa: CASSLAGDINTEAFF; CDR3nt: TGTGCCAGCAGCTTAGCAGGAGACATAAACACTGAAGCTTTCTTT
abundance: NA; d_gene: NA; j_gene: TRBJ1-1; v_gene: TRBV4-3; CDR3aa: CASSQEWLTNTEAFF; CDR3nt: TGCGCCAGCAGCCAAGAGTGGTTGACGAACACTGAAGCTTTCTTT
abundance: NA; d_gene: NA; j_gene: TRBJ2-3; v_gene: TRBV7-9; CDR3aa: CASSLEDTQYF; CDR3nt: TGTGCCAGCAGCTTGGAGGATACGCAGTATTTT
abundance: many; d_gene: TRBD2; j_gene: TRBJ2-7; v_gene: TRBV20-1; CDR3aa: CSARDLAGGGYEQYF; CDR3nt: TGCAGTGCTAGAGATCTGGCGGGGGGCGGATACGAGCAGTACTTC
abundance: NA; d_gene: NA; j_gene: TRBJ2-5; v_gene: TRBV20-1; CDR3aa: CSVQGQETQYF; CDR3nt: TGCAGTGTGCAGGGGCAAGAGACCCAGTACTTC
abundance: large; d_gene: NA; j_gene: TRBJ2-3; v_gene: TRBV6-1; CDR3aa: CASSNTGPLGTQYF; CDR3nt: TGTGCCAGCAGTAACACCGGGCCCCTGGGCACGCAGTATTTT
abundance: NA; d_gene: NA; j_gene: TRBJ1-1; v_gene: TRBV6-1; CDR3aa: CASSASGSSTEAFF; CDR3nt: TGTGCCAGCAGTGCCTCAGGGAGTAGCACTGAAGCTTTCTTT
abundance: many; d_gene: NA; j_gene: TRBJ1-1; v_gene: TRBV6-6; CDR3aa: CASSYSIVGEAFF; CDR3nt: TGTGCCAGCAGTTACTCGATCGTGGGGGAAGCTTTCTTT
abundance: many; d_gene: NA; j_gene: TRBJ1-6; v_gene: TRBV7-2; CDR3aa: CASSLGGRRESPLHF; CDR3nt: TGTGCCAGCAGCTTAGGGGGGCGCAGAGAATCACCCCTCCACTTT
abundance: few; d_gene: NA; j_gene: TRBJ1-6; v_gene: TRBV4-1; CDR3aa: CASSQDQGLNSPLHF; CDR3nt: TGCGCCAGCAGCCAAGATCAGGGGCTGAATTCACCCCTCCACTTT
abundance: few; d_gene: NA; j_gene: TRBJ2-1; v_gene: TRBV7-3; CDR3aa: CASSLEGAALNPYNEQFF; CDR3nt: TGTGCCAGCAGCTTAGAAGGGGCCGCCTTGAACCCCTACAATGAGCAGTTCTTC
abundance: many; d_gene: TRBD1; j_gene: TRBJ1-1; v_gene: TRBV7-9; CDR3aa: CASSSDRVVTEAFF; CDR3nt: TGTGCCAGCAGCTCAGACAGGGTAGTCACTGAAGCTTTCTTT